This T cell receptor beta chain was documented in a study of blood T cell dynamics during melanoma immunotherapy. Across the whole study: Metastatic melanoma patients received first-line pembrolizumab or nivolumab plus ipilimumab. Study conclusions and caveats: Clones driving repertoire changes may be melanoma-specific or general immune activation.

In regard to this clone: The antigen is undetermined.

Specified time point: pre-treatment baseline. A fixed DNA input of around 0.35 ug was used per bulk PBMC sample. TCRdb keeps only in-frame clones here, not all; method: immunoSEQ multiplex PCR. Among some 4,000 clones listed, 84% were seen once. Germline CDR1 is LNHDA and CDR2 is SQIVND (reference sequence). Trimming shortened V by 4 bases and J by 8 bases, and 12 bases separated the two germline ends. There are 13 residues in the CDR3. This chain links TRBV19 with TRBJ1-3; no firm D call. The receptor comes from a human donor with melanoma. The sequenced sample was blood, obtained from a patient treated with checkpoint blockade. The CDR3 DNA follows: TGTGCCAGTAGTAATCGGGGTGGCGACACCATATATTTT. This translates into CASSNRGGDTIYF.